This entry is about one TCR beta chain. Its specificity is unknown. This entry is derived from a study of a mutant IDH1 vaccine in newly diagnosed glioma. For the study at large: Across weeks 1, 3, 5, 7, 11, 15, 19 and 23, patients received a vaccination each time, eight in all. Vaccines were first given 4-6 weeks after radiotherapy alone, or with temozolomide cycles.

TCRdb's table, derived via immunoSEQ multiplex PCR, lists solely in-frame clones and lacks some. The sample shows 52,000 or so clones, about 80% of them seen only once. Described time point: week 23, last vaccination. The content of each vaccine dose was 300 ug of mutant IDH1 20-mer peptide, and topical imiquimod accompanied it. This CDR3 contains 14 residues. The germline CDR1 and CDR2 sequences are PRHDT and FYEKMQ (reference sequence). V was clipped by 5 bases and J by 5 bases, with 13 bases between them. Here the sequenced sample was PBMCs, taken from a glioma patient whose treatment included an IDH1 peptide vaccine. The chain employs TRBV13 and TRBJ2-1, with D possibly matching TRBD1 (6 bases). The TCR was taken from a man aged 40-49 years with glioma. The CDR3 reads CASSPMDSNNEQFF. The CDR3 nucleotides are TGTGCCAGCAGCCCCATGGACAGCAACAATGAGCAGTTCTTC.